The present T cell receptor (beta chain) was sequenced within a study of blood T cell repertoires in COVID-19. Study-level background: PBMCs, B-cell-depleted T cells, or T cells provided the cDNA or gDNA that made up the material.

CDR1 MNHEY and CDR2 SVGAGI come from the germline V gene. Deletions cut 2 bases from V and 4 bases from J, with 15 bases between. CDR3 length: 15 residues. Seattle patients were enrolled while actively infected and followed longitudinally. This table comes from immunoSEQ multiplex PCR, and its TCRdb copy is limited to in-frame clones, with some not included. The sample lists more than 300,000 clones; 87% were seen once. The chain couples TRBV6-5 to TRBJ2-7, with D possibly matching TRBD1 (6 bases). This receptor was obtained from a woman under 40 with COVID-19, enrolled during active disease. Sample: peripheral blood. The CDR3 loop reads CASSYGGSRLYEQYF. In nucleotides, the CDR3 is TGTGCCAGCAGTTACGGGGGCAGTCGATTATACGAGCAGTACTTC.